The following is a T cell receptor (beta chain) sequence with its context. What this receptor recognizes is not known. No base qualities exist here, and no much larger clone lies one base off it. Participants in the prospective study were enrolled through a virtual design, were aged about 18 to 89 years, and lived in about two dozen United States geographic areas. In the prospective study, cohorts were assigned on the basis of participant-reported clinical history obtained from a screening survey and a study questionnaire. In the prospective study, mobile phlebotomists collected whole blood, serum and a nasopharyngeal or oropharyngeal swab from each participant. Participants in the prospective study had the option to provide additional blood draws and questionnaires over a roughly two-month period. Prospective study blood samples were shipped either frozen or at room temperature before DNA extraction.

TCRbeta CDR3 regions were amplified from genomic DNA by means of the immunoSEQ Assay, a bias-controlled multiplex PCR. Under the source paper's analysis protocol: The number of nucleated cells in each sample was estimated by amplification of reference gene primers within the assay. To quantify the absolute abundance of each unique TCRbeta CDR3 rearrangement, sequence reads were collapsed and filtered. For each sample, productive Simpson clonality was calculated by taking the square root of Simpson's diversity index across productive rearrangements. TCRdb retrieved this table from immuneACCESS and kept in-frame rearrangements only. Not all clones are present; in checked studies, unresolved V genes account for under half, and no reason is known for the remainder. V and J calls plus clone size are reproduced from that table; the DNA served to infer D and trimming. The sample table shows around 420,000 clones, and 70% to 90% are seen once. The ten largest clones capture around 2% of the sample.

The CDR3 goes from the cysteine to the phenylalanine over 15 residues. The kept DNA is CDR3 alone, 45 bases in frame from the first base. Based on the germline V gene, the CDR1 and CDR2 sequences are SNHLY and FYNNEI. The trim is 8 bases for V and 1 base for J, with a gap of 18 bases between the germline ends. This record comes from a study of blood T cell repertoires in COVID-19 (dated by TCRdb to 2019 to 2021). Turning to the overall study: Samples covering the acute and convalescent phases of COVID-19 were provided by collaborators in the United States, Italy and Spain. The material from the prospective study consisted of cDNA or gDNA derived from T cells, B-cell-depleted T cells, or PBMCs. The dataset comprised deeply sampled blood TCRbeta repertoires from subjects exposed to, actively infected with, or recovered from COVID-19. The repertoires were released in a freely available public database meant as a resource for research on the immune response to SARS-CoV-2. The samples were drawn from two sources: the first 160 participants of the ongoing ImmuneRACE study, and fewer than 1,500 subjects contributed by 6 global collaborators. A de-identified subject ID, COVID-19 status, age in years and sex were almost always included in the sample metadata. Where HLA class I and class II types were available, the types were taken from metadata supplied by the sample provider, not from assay-based typing. Study-level results and caveats: The amount of clinical and demographic metadata varied by source and participant and was provided uncurated.

The sample taken for sequencing was PBMCs or T cells enriched from blood (not recorded which). The rearrangement combines TRBV2 with TRBJ2-7; the D gene lacks a confident call. This TCR was sampled from a woman in her forties with acute COVID-19. CDR3 reads: CASGLGTAWSYEQYF. The nucleotides read TGTGCCAGCGGGCTGGGCACGGCGTGGTCCTACGAGCAGTACTTC.